One sample yielded the 15 T cell receptor beta chains listed below, sequenced in a study of spatial heterogeneity in lung cancer. TCRdb re-derived calls from the 5' RACE reads in MiXCR, one entry per CDR3 protein. This table has roughly 25,000 distinct CDR3 sequences, around 7% appearing once. Described time point: sample taken at primary tumor resection. The starting material was PBMCs, obtained at surgery. All receptors derive from a male donor with early-stage non-small cell lung cancer.

In its sample, this clonotype was seen many times. This chain links TRBV6-1 with TRBJ2-7; 12 bases align to TRBD2. Germline V CDR1 and CDR2: MNHNS, SASEGT. With 3 bases clipped from V and 2 bases from J, the junction kept 8 bases outside the gene matches. This CDR3 is 17 amino acids long. For the CDR3, the DNA is TGTGCCAGCAGTGATCCCACTAGCGGGAGGAAAACCTACGAGCAGTACTTC. Protein: CASSDPTSGRKTYEQYF.

This chain joins TRBV3-1 and TRBJ1-5, with no clear D. Germline V gene sequence: CDR1 LGHDT, CDR2 YNNKEL (reference sequence). Trimming cost V 2 bases and J 3 bases, with 8 bases left between them. The CDR3 sequence is 14 residues long. The CDR3, as DNA: TGTGCCAGCAGCCAAAGTAGGGACAATCAGCCCCAGCATTTT. Residues: CASSQSRDNQPQHF.

This clonotype turned up a few times. The chain recombines TRBV3-1 with TRBJ2-7; the D is unclear. V dropped 5 bases and J dropped 6 bases, with 20 bases sitting between them. The CDR3 has 15 amino acids. The germline V gene has CDR1 LGHDT and CDR2 YNNKEL (reference sequence). This CDR3 is CASSTGRTRMGEQYF. CDR3 nucleotide sequence: TGTGCCAGCAGCACGGGTCGAACACGGATGGGCGAGCAGTACTTC.

This clonotype was counted many times. The gene calls are TRBV12-5 and TRBJ2-7; no reliable D call. Trimming took off 3 bases at V and 0 bases at J, with 3 bases between the two ends. Germline V gene lookup returns CDR1 LGHNT and CDR2 FRNRAP. The CDR3 has 12 residues. The CDR3 coding sequence is TGTGCTAGTGGTTTTAACTCCTACGAGCAGTACGTC. This encodes CASGFNSYEQYV.

This clonotype was seen a handful of times. This chain uses TRBV9 with TRBJ2-7; weak D call: TRBD2 (5 bases). The CDR3 has 13 residues. The V end was cut by 7 bases, the J end by 2 bases, with 13 bases between. The germline gives CDR1 SGDLS, CDR2 YYNGEE. CDR3 in DNA: TGTGCCAGCGGCTTGGACTCGACCTACGAGCAGTACTTC. It encodes CASGLDSTYEQYF.

The rearrangement uses TRBV27 and TRBJ1-5; perhaps TRBD1 as D (5 bases). The germline gives CDR1 MNHEY, CDR2 SMNVEV (reference sequence). The V end lost 6 bases, the J end lost 1 base, and 10 bases lay between the germline ends. This CDR3 is built from 14 residues. The CDR3 spells CASRSGLSNQPQHF. For the CDR3, the DNA is TGTGCCAGCAGATCAGGGTTGAGCAATCAGCCCCAGCATTTT.

This clonotype appeared many times. CDR3: CASSSRQGANYGYTF. CDR3 in DNA: TGCGCCAGCAGCTCGAGACAGGGGGCAAACTATGGCTACACCTTC. The chain combines TRBV5-1 with TRBJ1-2; 10 positions match TRBD1. CDR1 and CDR2 from the germline V gene are SGHRS and YFSETQ. Trimming at V came to 3 bases and at J to 2 bases, leaving 4 bases not matched to a gene. The CDR3 contains 15 residues.

This clonotype has a count of ten or more. The chain uses TRBV5-8 and TRBJ1-3; D is ambiguous. Germline loops: CDR1 SGHTS, CDR2 YDEGEE. The CDR3 runs to 15 residues. The V and J ends lost 1 base and 0 bases respectively, with 8 bases between them. CDR3: CASSLIETSGNTIYF. The CDR3 bases are TGTGCCAGCAGCTTGATCGAAACCTCTGGAAACACCATATATTTT.

The chain has TRBV20-1 and TRBJ2-1; the D gene is possibly TRBD2 (6 bases). V dropped 1 base and J dropped 7 bases, with 17 bases sitting between them. CDR1 and CDR2 from the germline V gene are DFQATT and SNEGSKA (reference sequence). The CDR3 has 15 residues. The CDR3 spells CSARGLDIPTNEQFF. CDR3 sequence (DNA): TGCAGTGCTAGAGGACTAGACATCCCCACTAATGAGCAGTTCTTC.

A few counts support this clonotype. The chain has TRBV5-1 and TRBJ1-6; 9 positions agree with TRBD1. Per germline, CDR1 SGHRS and CDR2 YFSETQ. The ends lost 4 bases at V and 9 bases at J; junction bases unmatched: 8. This CDR3 has 15 residues. The CDR3 reads CASSRTAGQGSPLHF. In DNA form, the CDR3 reads TGCGCCAGCAGCAGGACCGCGGGACAGGGTTCACCCCTCCACTTT.

This clonotype has at least ten counts. The CDR3 reads CASSYRGFQYF. In nucleotides, the CDR3 is TGTGCCAGCAGTTACCGCGGGTTTCAGTATTTT. This chain connects TRBV6-5 to TRBJ2-3; tentatively, D is TRBD2 (5 bases). The V gene's germline CDR1 is MNHEY and CDR2 SVGAGI. Trimming cost V 2 bases and J 12 bases, with 9 bases left between them. The length of the CDR3 is 11 residues.

In its sample, this clonotype was seen a few times. The chain is built from TRBV7-3 and TRBJ2-7; D possibly matches TRBD1 or TRBD2 (5 bases each). The CDR3 is 13 residues long. The germline V and J ends were trimmed by 3 bases and 3 bases, with 9 bases remaining between them. CDR1 is SGHTA and CDR2 is FQGTGA in the germline V gene. CDR3 bases: TGTGCCAGCAGCTTTTCTGGGGGCTACGAGCAGTACTTC. It encodes CASSFSGGYEQYF. The entire variable domain, with the rest obtained from reference TRBV7-3 and TRBJ2-7, is as follows: GAGVSQTPSNKVTEKGKYVELRCDPISGHTALYWYRQSLGQGPEFLIYFQGTGAADDSGLPNDRFFAVRPEGSVSTLKIQRTERGDSAVYLCASSFSGGYEQYFGPGTRLTVT.

In its sample, this clonotype was seen many times. The chain joins TRBV7-3 to TRBJ2-3, with 7 bases lining up with TRBD1. This CDR3 spans 15 amino acids. J was trimmed by 3 bases and V by 3 bases; bases with no gene match: 6. CDR1 SGHTA and CDR2 FQGTGA come from the germline V gene. The CDR3 DNA sequence: TGTGCCAGCAGCTTCGGACAGGTTTGGACAGATACGCAGTATTTT. Protein: CASSFGQVWTDTQYF. The entire variable domain, with the rest obtained from reference TRBV7-3 and TRBJ2-3, is as follows: GAGVSQTPSNKVTEKGKYVELRCDPISGHTALYWYRQSLGQGPEFLIYFQGTGAADDSGLPNDRFFAVRPEGSVSTLKIQRTERGDSAVYLCASSFGQVWTDTQYFGPGTRLTVL.

This clonotype was recorded many times. The rearrangement joins TRBV7-2 to TRBJ1-5, with no clear D. There are 14 residues in the CDR3. Germline CDR1 is SGHTA and CDR2 is FQGNSA. V lost 2 bases to trimming and J lost 0 bases, with 5 bases between them. The DNA of the CDR3 is TGTGCCAGCAGCTTACAATATAGCAATCAGCCCCAGCATTTT. This sequence encodes CASSLQYSNQPQHF. Combining the CDR3 with reference TRBV7-2 and TRBJ1-5 gives the whole variable domain GAGVSQSPSNKVTEKGKDVELRCDPISGHTALYWYRQSLGQGLEFLIYFQGNSAPDKSGLPSDRFSAERTGGSVSTLTIQRTQQEDSAVYLCASSLQYSNQPQHFGDGTRLSIL.

This clonotype has a count of ten or more. The V and J genes are TRBV3-1 and TRBJ2-5; possibly TRBD2 for D (6 bases). Germline V gives CDR1 LGHDT, CDR2 YNNKEL (reference sequence). V lost 3 bases to trimming and J lost 2 bases, with 13 bases between them. The CDR3 has 15 residues. CDR3 nucleotides: TGTGCCAGCAGCCATGGGGGGTCCCTTCAAGAGACCCAGTACTTC. Translated, it gives CASSHGGSLQETQYF.